The following is a T cell receptor (beta chain) sequence with its context. These data are taken from a study of blood T cell repertoires in COVID-19. In the study overall: COVID-19 samples, acute and convalescent, were from the United States, Italy and Spain. In each case, the material was cDNA or gDNA derived from T cells, B-cell-depleted T cells, or PBMCs.

Source study methods: The authors estimated nucleated cell counts from reference gene primer amplification. Assay: immunoSEQ multiplex PCR; the TCRdb copy retains only in-frame clones and omits some. That table is the source of V, J and clone size, and D and trimming were worked out from the DNA. The sample lists some 460,000 clones, roughly 89% occurring once. The sequence was collected from a woman under 40 with acute or convalescent COVID-19. The sample was peripheral blood.

For the CDR3, the DNA is TGTGCCAGCAGCCCAATCAGGGGGTCCCCTAATGAAAAACTGTTTTTT. It codes for CASSPIRGSPNEKLFF. The V gene is TRBV11-2, the J gene TRBJ1-4; 7 bases are shared with TRBD1. The CDR3 is 16 amino acids. Germline-derived CDR1 and CDR2 are SGHAT and FQNNGV. J lost 3 bases, V lost 5 bases, and 9 bases had no gene match.